This T cell receptor beta chain was obtained from a study of blood T cell repertoires in COVID-19. Study in general: The samples span acute and convalescent COVID-19 from the United States, Italy and Spain. T cells, B-cell-depleted T cells, or PBMCs provided the cDNA or gDNA that served as material.

The Seattle patients joined while their infection was active and were tracked longitudinally afterward. The germline V gene has CDR1 LGHDT and CDR2 YNNKEL (reference sequence). V dropped 0 bases and J dropped 7 bases, with 6 bases sitting between them. This CDR3 comprises 13 residues. The authors' processing: Amplified reference gene primers provided the basis for estimating nucleated cell counts. Assay used: immunoSEQ multiplex PCR; TCRdb lists only in-frame clones, some missing. V, J and clone size are taken as reported in that table, and D and trimming were inferred from the DNA itself. The sample carries a few hundred thousand clones, 80% to 95% recorded once.

V usage is TRBV3-1 (or the pseudogene TRBV3-2) and J usage is TRBJ2-2; no clear D gene. The sequenced sample consisted of peripheral blood. The sequence was collected from a person aged 18-30 years with COVID-19, enrolled during active disease. The DNA of the CDR3 is TGTGCCAGCAGCCAAGATCTTATCGGGGAGCTGTTTTTT. The encoded protein is CASSQDLIGELFF.